This TCR beta chain emerged from a study of Graves' ophthalmopathy and Graves' hyperthyroidism. This clonotype has at least ten counts. Its target is unknown. Whole-study findings and limits: Between ophthalmopathy and stable hyperthyroidism, a 13-signature model drew a separation with approximately 90% sensitivity and 75% to 82% specificity.

Beta-chain TCR CDR3 regions were amplified from RNA transcripts. The first-round RT-PCR employed HTBI primers together with the Qiagen OneStep RT-PCR kit. A multiplex PCR was then performed as the second round. MiXCR, run by TCRdb on the multiplex PCR reads, gives a single entry per CDR3 protein. The sample shows over a million distinct CDR3 sequences, about 38% of them seen only once. The CDR3 contains 13 residues. The germline V gene encodes CDR1 DFQATT and CDR2 SNEGSKA (reference sequence). V gave up 6 bases and J gave up 1 base; unmatched junction bases: 5. The gene calls are TRBV20-1 and TRBJ1-1, with 7 bases matching TRBD1. Input material: peripheral blood or thyroid tissue (not recorded which). This TCR was sampled from an adult man with Graves' hyperthyroidism. In DNA form, the CDR3 reads TGCAGTGCGTTTGGGACAGAGAACACTGAAGCTTTCTTT. Encoded protein: CSAFGTENTEAFF.